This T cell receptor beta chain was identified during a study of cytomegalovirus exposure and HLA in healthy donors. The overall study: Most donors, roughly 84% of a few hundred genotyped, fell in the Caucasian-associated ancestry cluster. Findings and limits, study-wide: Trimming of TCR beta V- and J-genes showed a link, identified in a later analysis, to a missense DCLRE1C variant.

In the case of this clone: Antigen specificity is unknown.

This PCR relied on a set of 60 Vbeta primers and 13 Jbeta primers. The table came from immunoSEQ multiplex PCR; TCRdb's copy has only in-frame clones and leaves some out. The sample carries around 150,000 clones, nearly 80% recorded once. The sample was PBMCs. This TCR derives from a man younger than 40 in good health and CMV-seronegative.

The CDR3 coding sequence is TGTGCCATTCGAAGTGGGACAGTTAACATGAACACTGAAGCTTTCTTT. Protein product: CAIRSGTVNMNTEAFF. This chain connects TRBV7-9 to TRBJ1-1; 7 bases align to TRBD1. CDR1 SEHNR and CDR2 FQNEAQ come from the germline V gene (reference sequence). V was clipped by 10 bases and J by 0 bases; unmatched bases: 14. This CDR3 region has 16 residues.